This paragraph reports one TCR beta chain. The antigen is unknown. Sequencing used immunoSEQ multiplex PCR; TCRdb keeps in-frame clones, though not all of them. The sample records 80,000 to 90,000 clones, around four fifths being singletons. This entry comes from a study of OX40 agonist ivuxolimab in advanced cancers. Across the study: The patients received agonistic anti-OX40 (CD134) antibody ivuxolimab. Dose-escalation patients suffered from hepatocellular carcinoma, melanoma, renal cell or head and neck cancer. Study-wide results and caveats: It was also the case that some nonresponders had low normalized T-cell clonal expansion. Clones of CD4+ and CD8+ blood T cells grew by week 6 at doses of 0.1 to 3.0 mg/kg.

V shed 6 bases and J shed 1 base, with 9 bases lying between them. The CDR3 consists of 13 residues. In germline, CDR1 is LNHDA, CDR2 SQIVND (reference sequence). This sample comprised CD4+ or CD8+ T cells sorted from blood, obtained in a trial of the OX40 agonist ivuxolimab. The chain recombines TRBV19 with TRBJ2-5; possible D gene TRBD1, 5 bases. The sequence was obtained from an adult with an advanced solid tumor such as melanoma, head and neck, liver or kidney cancer. CDR3 in DNA: TGTGCCAGTAGAGGCAGGGCCCAAGAGACCCAGTACTTC. Translation: CASRGRAQETQYF.